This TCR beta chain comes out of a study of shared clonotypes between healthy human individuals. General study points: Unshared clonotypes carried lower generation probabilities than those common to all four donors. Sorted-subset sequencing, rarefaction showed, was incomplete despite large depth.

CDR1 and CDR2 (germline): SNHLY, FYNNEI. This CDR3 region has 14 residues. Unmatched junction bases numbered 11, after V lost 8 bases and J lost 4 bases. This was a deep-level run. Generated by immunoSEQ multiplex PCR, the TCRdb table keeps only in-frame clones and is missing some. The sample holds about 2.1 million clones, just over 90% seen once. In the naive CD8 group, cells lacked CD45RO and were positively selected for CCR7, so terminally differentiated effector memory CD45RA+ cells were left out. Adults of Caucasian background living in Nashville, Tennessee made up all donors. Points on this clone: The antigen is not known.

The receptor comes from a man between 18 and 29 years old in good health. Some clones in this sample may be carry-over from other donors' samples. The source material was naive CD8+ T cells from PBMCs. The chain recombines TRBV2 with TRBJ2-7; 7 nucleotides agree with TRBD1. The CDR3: CASGQDRAGYEQYF. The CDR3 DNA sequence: TGTGCCAGCGGACAAGACAGGGCCGGGTACGAGCAGTACTTC. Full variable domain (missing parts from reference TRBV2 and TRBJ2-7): EPEVTQTPSHQVTQMGQEVILRCVPISNHLYFYWYRQILGQKVEFLVSFYNNEISEKSEIFDDQFSVERPDGSNFTLKIRSTKLEDSAMYFCASGQDRAGYEQYFGPGTRLTVT.